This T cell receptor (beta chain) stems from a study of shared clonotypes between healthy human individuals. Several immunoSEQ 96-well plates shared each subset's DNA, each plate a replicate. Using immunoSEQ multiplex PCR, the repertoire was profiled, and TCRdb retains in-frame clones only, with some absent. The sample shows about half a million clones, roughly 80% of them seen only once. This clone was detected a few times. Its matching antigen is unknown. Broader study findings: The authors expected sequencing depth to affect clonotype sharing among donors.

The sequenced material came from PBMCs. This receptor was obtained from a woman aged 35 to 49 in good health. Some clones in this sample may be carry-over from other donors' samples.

The CDR3 is CASSASGPYGYTF. The CDR3 DNA is TGCGCCAGCAGTGCGTCGGGGCCCTATGGCTACACCTTC. The rearrangement joins TRBV10-1 to TRBJ1-2; tentatively, D is TRBD1 (5 bases). This CDR3 spans 13 amino acids. Germline CDR1 WNHNN, CDR2 SYGVQD (reference sequence). V was pared by 4 bases and J by 4 bases, with 10 bases between.